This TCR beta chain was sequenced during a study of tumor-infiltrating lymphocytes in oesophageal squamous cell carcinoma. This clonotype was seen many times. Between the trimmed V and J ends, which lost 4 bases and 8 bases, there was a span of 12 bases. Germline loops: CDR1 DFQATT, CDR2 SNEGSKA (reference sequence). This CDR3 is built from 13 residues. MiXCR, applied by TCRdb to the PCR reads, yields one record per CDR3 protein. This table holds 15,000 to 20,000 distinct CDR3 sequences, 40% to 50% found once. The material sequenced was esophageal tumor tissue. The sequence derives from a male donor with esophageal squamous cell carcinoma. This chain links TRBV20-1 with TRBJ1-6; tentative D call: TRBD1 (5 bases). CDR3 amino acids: CSAKGSIDSPLHF. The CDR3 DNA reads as TGCAGTGCTAAGGGGAGTATAGATTCACCCCTCCACTTT.